The rows below give T cell receptor beta chains drawn from one sample of a study of T cells after yellow fever vaccination. TCRdb fed the 5' RACE reads into MiXCR, producing one record per CDR3 protein. The data contain 160,000 or so distinct CDR3 sequences, approximately 6.8% of them singletons. The sequenced sample was CD4+ T cells sorted from PBMCs, obtained about 5 days after the first yellow fever vaccination. The receptor source for this set is a man aged 18 to 35 who received the YFV17D yellow fever vaccine. Both conserved end residues are part of each CDR3. D genes are given only for firm matches. The size of a clone is reported for some rows only, either as once, few or many, or as a class for expanded clones.

d_gene	abundance	j_gene	v_gene	CDR3nt	CDR3aa
-	once	TRBJ2-3	TRBV20-1	TGCAGTGCTAGATCGGTAGGGGAAGATACGCAGTATTTT	CSARSVGEDTQYF
-	many	TRBJ2-2	TRBV19	TGTGCCAGTAGTATTTCAGTGAACACCGGGGAGCTGTTTTTT	CASSISVNTGELFF
TRBD1	-	TRBJ1-1	TRBV4-3	TGCGCCAGCAGCCCGTACGGACAGGGGTACACTGAAGCTTTCTTT	CASSPYGQGYTEAFF
-	many	TRBJ2-2	TRBV9	TGTGCCAGCAGCGTAGTTTCTGGAGTGAACACCGGGGAGCTGTTTTTT	CASSVVSGVNTGELFF
-	-	TRBJ2-1	TRBV4-1	TGCGCCAGCAGCCAAGTTTACGGTACGATTCTGGGGAATGAGCAGTTCTTC	CASSQVYGTILGNEQFF
TRBD2	-	TRBJ2-3	TRBV2	TGTGCCTTCACCCGACTAGCGGGGGTCCATCTCACAGATACGCAGTATTTT	CAFTRLAGVHLTDTQYF
-	-	TRBJ2-2	TRBV4-3	TGCGCCAGCAGCCAAGAAATACTGAACACCGGGGAGCTGTTTTTT	CASSQEILNTGELFF
-	few	TRBJ1-2	TRBV27	TGTGCCAGCAGTTTCAAGGGGGATGGCTACACCTTC	CASSFKGDGYTF
-	many	TRBJ2-5	TRBV5-5	TGTGCCAGCAGCGGTGGGGGAACCGTTTTTGGGACCCAGTACTTC	CASSGGGTVFGTQYF
-	many	TRBJ1-6	TRBV15	TGTGCCACCAGCACCCGGGACTATACCCTCCACTTT	CATSTRDYTLHF
-	-	TRBJ2-3	TRBV24-1	TGTGCCACCAGTGATCCAAGAGGAAGCACAGATACGCAGTATTTT	CATSDPRGSTDTQYF
-	few	TRBJ1-3	TRBV7-2	TGTGCCAGCAGCCCCGCAGGGTGGGGAAACACCATATATTTT	CASSPAGWGNTIYF
-	many	TRBJ2-3	TRBV5-4	TGTGCCAGCTCCCCTACTACTATCGGGGGAGGCACAGATACGCAGTATTTT	CASSPTTIGGGTDTQYF
-	many	TRBJ1-5	TRBV3-1	TGTGCCAGCAGCCCGGGACATCGAGATCAGCCCCAGCATTTT	CASSPGHRDQPQHF
-	-	TRBJ2-2	TRBV10-3	TGTGCCATCAGTGAGTTTTCTGCGAACACCGGGGAGCTGTTTTTT	CAISEFSANTGELFF
-	many	TRBJ2-7	TRBV5-1	TGCGCCAGCAGCTTGGGGGACAAGAACTACGAGCAGTACTTC	CASSLGDKNYEQYF
-	many	TRBJ1-2	TRBV6-5	TGTGCCAGCAGTTACTCCGCGACAGAGGGGAACTATGGCTACACCTTC	CASSYSATEGNYGYTF
-	few	TRBJ1-2	TRBV18	TGTGCCAGCTCACCCATGGCAGGGTACATGGACTATGGCTACACCTTC	CASSPMAGYMDYGYTF
-	many	TRBJ2-2	TRBV12-3/TRBV12-4	TGTGCCAGCGCGGCGAACACCGGGGAGCTGTTTTTT	CASAANTGELFF
-	many	TRBJ2-3	TRBV4-3	TGCGCCAGCAGCCAAGAGCGACAGCGACCGAGCACAGATACGCAGTATTTT	CASSQERQRPSTDTQYF
-	many	TRBJ2-5	TRBV9	TGTGCCAGCAGCGTATGGGGGGACCAAGAGACCCAGTACTTC	CASSVWGDQETQYF
TRBD1	many	TRBJ1-1	TRBV6-1	TGTGCCAGCGGCGCCCGGGACAGGGGGACTGAAGCTTTCTTT	CASGARDRGTEAFF
-	many	TRBJ1-1	TRBV12-3/TRBV12-4	TGTGCCAGCAGTTTAGACCTGAACACTGAAGCTTTCTTT	CASSLDLNTEAFF
-	few	TRBJ2-3	TRBV6-2/TRBV6-3	TGTGCCAGCAGCCTCCTTCCTTGGGGGGGGCTTAGCACAGATACGCAGTATTTT	CASSLLPWGGLSTDTQYF